This TCR beta chain came from a study of cytomegalovirus exposure and HLA in healthy donors. Germline V gene data show CDR1 as SGHTA and CDR2 as FQGNSA. CDR3 size: 15 residues. V shed 2 bases and J shed 7 bases, with 15 bases lying between them. The study ran its PCR with 60 Vbeta and 13 Jbeta primers. Using immunoSEQ multiplex PCR, the repertoire was profiled, and TCRdb retains in-frame clones only, with some absent. The profile shows some 120,000 clones, 60% to 75% of them singletons. Material: PBMCs. This TCR came from a woman aged 45 to 65 in good health and CMV-seropositive. This chain links TRBV7-2 with TRBJ2-1, with D unresolved. The CDR3 is CASSLMVGESNEQFF. The CDR3 DNA reads as TGTGCCAGCAGCTTAATGGTCGGAGAATCTAATGAGCAGTTCTTC.